This T cell receptor beta chain was recovered during a study of T-cell memory formation after mild COVID-19. TCRdb processed the 5' RACE reads anew with MiXCR; each CDR3 protein has one entry. There are about 270,000 distinct CDR3 sequences in the sample; 15% to 20% occur only once, and around 23% lies in the top ten. The CDR3 contains 16 residues. V was trimmed by 2 bases and J by 2 bases, leaving 15 bases between them. Germline V gene data show CDR1 as ENHRY and CDR2 as SYGVKD. The chain is built from TRBV10-3 and TRBJ1-2, with TRBD1 as a possible D gene (5 bases). The TCR comes from a man in his late teens or twenties who had mild COVID-19 (a few samples of this study predate the infection). Cell type and time point are not known. Sequencing was carried out using PBMCs or a T cell subset sorted from them (not recorded which). CDR3 bases: TGTGCCATCAGTGAGAGTGGGACGGAGGGGAACTATGGCTACACCTTC. This codes for CAISESGTEGNYGYTF.